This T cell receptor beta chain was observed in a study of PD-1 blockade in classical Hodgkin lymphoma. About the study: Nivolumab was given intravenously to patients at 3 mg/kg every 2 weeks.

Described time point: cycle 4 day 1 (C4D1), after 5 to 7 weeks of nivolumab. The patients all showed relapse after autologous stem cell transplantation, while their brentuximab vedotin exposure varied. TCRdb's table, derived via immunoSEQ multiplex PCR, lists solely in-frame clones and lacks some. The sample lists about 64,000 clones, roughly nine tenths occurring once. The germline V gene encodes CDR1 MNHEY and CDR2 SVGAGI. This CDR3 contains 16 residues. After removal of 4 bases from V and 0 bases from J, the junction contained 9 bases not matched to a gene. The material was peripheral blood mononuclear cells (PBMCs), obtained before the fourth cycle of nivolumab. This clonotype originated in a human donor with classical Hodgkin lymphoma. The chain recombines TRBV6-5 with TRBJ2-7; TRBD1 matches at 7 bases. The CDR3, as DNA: TGTGCCAGCAGTTCCCGGACAGGATTCCCCTCCTACGAGCAGTACTTC. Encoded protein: CASSSRTGFPSYEQYF.